The rows below give T cell receptor beta chains drawn from one sample of a study of cytomegalovirus exposure and HLA in healthy donors. Sequencing was performed with immunoSEQ multiplex PCR; in TCRdb, only in-frame clones are kept and a portion is missing. The table lists roughly 180,000 clones, approximately 71% of them singletons. Material for sequencing was PBMCs. These TCRs come from a woman aged 40 to 50 in good health and CMV-seropositive. CDR3s include the opening cysteine and the closing phenylalanine or tryptophan. The D gene is left open where the match is weak. Size values are once, few and many counts, or a class for expanded clones, and some rows have none.

>-|TRBJ2-7|TRBV4-3|TRBD1
CASSQARDRGYEQYF
TGCGCCAGCAGCCAAGCCCGGGACAGGGGCTACGAGCAGTACTTC
>-|TRBJ2-5|TRBV6-5|-
CASSIGVGETQYF
TGTGCCAGCAGTATAGGGGTAGGGGAGACCCAGTACTTC
>few|TRBJ2-2|TRBV6-1|TRBD2
CASSATSTSGRAGELFF
TGTGCCAGCAGTGCTACCTCAACTAGCGGGAGGGCCGGGGAGCTGTTTTTT
>-|TRBJ1-4|TRBV10-3|-
CAPQGPTNEKLFF
TGTGCCCCCCAGGGCCCAACTAATGAAAAACTGTTTTTT
>few|TRBJ1-5|TRBV28|-
CASSPVPGQPQHF
TGTGCCAGCAGTCCAGTCCCTGGCCAGCCCCAGCATTTT
>-|TRBJ2-2|TRBV19|TRBD2
CASSFGVAGAEGGELFF
TGTGCCAGTAGTTTTGGGGTAGCGGGAGCAGAGGGCGGGGAGCTGTTTTTT
>-|TRBJ2-7|TRBV10-3|TRBD1
CAISGPGTGIYEQYF
TGTGCCATCAGCGGACCCGGGACAGGGATCTACGAGCAGTACTTC
>-|TRBJ1-1|TRBV27|TRBD1
CASSNLGTVGAQNTEAFF
TGTGCCAGCAGCAACCTGGGGACAGTCGGGGCCCAAAACACTGAAGCTTTCTTT
>-|TRBJ1-2|TRBV28|TRBD1
CASSTSGRGQGIYGYTF
TGTGCCAGCAGTACCAGCGGTCGGGGACAGGGAATCTATGGCTACACCTTC
>-|TRBJ1-1|TRBV4-2|TRBD1
CAGSHPDRGVGTEAFF
TGTGCCGGCAGCCACCCCGACAGGGGGGTGGGCACTGAAGCTTTCTTT
>-|TRBJ1-1|TRBV10-3|-
CAISGMQGMTEAFF
TGTGCCATCAGTGGAATGCAGGGTATGACTGAAGCTTTCTTT
>-|TRBJ2-1|TRBV7-2|-
CASSLGRYNEQFF
TGTGCCAGCAGCTTAGGCAGATACAATGAGCAGTTCTTC
>once|TRBJ2-7|TRBV6-5|-
CASSYSFRGNEQYF
TGTGCCAGCAGTTACTCTTTTAGAGGGAACGAGCAGTACTTC
>-|TRBJ1-5|TRBV28|TRBD1
CAIMRQGNQPQHF
TGTGCCATCATGAGACAGGGGAACCAGCCCCAGCATTTT
>-|TRBJ2-6|TRBV5-1|-
CASSGGNGANVLTF
TGCGCCAGCAGCGGGGGGAATGGGGCCAACGTCCTGACTTTC
>-|TRBJ2-4|TRBV6-5|TRBD1
CASRGTGKSNIQYF
TGTGCCAGCAGAGGGACAGGAAAGTCAAACATTCAGTACTTC
>few|TRBJ2-3|TRBV2|-
CASRGGGDTQYF
TGTGCCAGCAGGGGGGGAGGAGATACGCAGTATTTT
>-|TRBJ2-3|TRBV9|TRBD2
CASSTGLAESLDTQYF
TGTGCCAGCAGCACGGGACTAGCGGAATCCTTAGATACGCAGTATTTT
>-|TRBJ2-7|TRBV13|TRBD2
CASSAGLAGSSYEQYF
TGTGCCAGCAGCGCAGGACTAGCGGGAAGCTCCTACGAGCAGTACTTC
>-|TRBJ1-5|TRBV6-4|TRBD1
CASSEYDRGLHEGGNQPQHF
TGTGCCAGCAGTGAATACGACAGGGGACTCCATGAAGGAGGCAATCAGCCCCAGCATTTT
>-|TRBJ1-1|TRBV6-1|TRBD1
CASFRTGVNTEAFF
TGTGCCAGCTTCAGGACAGGGGTGAACACTGAAGCTTTCTTT
>few|TRBJ2-3|TRBV6-1|TRBD2
CASSGTAGEWTDTQYF
TGTGCCAGCAGTGGAACAGCGGGAGAGTGGACAGATACGCAGTATTTT
>-|TRBJ1-1|TRBV25-1|-
CASSEYAAEAFF
TGTGCCAGCAGTGAATATGCGGCTGAAGCTTTCTTT
>-|TRBJ2-3|TRBV27|TRBD2
CASSGLAGGGDTQYF
TGTGCCAGCAGCGGATTAGCGGGGGGAGGAGATACGCAGTATTTT
>few|TRBJ2-7|TRBV5-1|TRBD2
CASSLGLAGPSYEQYF
TGCGCCAGCAGCTTGGGACTAGCGGGCCCCTCCTACGAGCAGTACTTC
>-|TRBJ1-1|TRBV28|-
CASSPSFGGNTEAFF
TGTGCCAGCAGCCCGTCCTTTGGCGGGAACACTGAAGCTTTCTTT
>few|TRBJ2-2|TRBV19|-
CASQPGTTNTGELFF
TGTGCCAGTCAACCCGGGACAACGAACACCGGGGAGCTGTTTTTT
>-|TRBJ1-4|TRBV29-1|-
CSGRRDANEKLFF
TGCAGCGGACGCCGGGATGCGAATGAAAAACTGTTTTTT
>-|TRBJ2-1|TRBV2|-
CASIARSYNEQFF
TGTGCCAGCATAGCGCGCTCCTACAATGAGCAGTTCTTC
>-|TRBJ2-5|TRBV11-2|TRBD2
CASSLRRREAETQYF
TGTGCCAGCAGCTTACGACGGCGGGAGGCCGAGACCCAGTACTTC
>-|TRBJ2-1|TRBV6-6|TRBD2
CATNRDGGRGYNEQFF
TGTGCCACCAACAGGGACGGCGGGAGGGGGTACAATGAGCAGTTCTTC
>-|TRBJ1-5|TRBV28|-
CASSSGGGGSQPQHF
TGTGCCAGCAGTTCAGGTGGGGGCGGGAGTCAGCCCCAGCATTTT
>once|TRBJ2-2|TRBV5-1|-
CASRRDLTGELFF
TGCGCCAGCAGGCGGGACCTCACCGGGGAGCTGTTTTTT
>-|TRBJ2-1|TRBV29-1|TRBD2
CSVPTSGRDNEQFF
TGCAGCGTGCCGACTAGCGGGAGAGACAATGAGCAGTTCTTC
>-|TRBJ2-3|TRBV7-9|TRBD2
CAGTSGNSADTQYF
TGTGCCGGGACTAGCGGGAACTCTGCAGATACGCAGTATTTT
>-|TRBJ2-5|TRBV5-4|-
CASSSSPERREAQYF
TGTGCCAGCAGCTCGAGCCCCGAGAGGAGAGAGGCCCAGTACTTC
>-|TRBJ1-5|TRBV28|-
CASRTQGGYSNQPQHF
TGTGCCAGCAGAACCCAAGGGGGTTATAGCAATCAGCCCCAGCATTTT
>-|TRBJ1-5|TRBV6-1|-
CASSESYQPQHF
TGTGCCAGCAGTGAATCTTATCAGCCCCAGCATTTT
>-|TRBJ2-1|TRBV10-3|TRBD2
CAISENLGGRATEQFF
TGTGCCATCAGTGAGAATTTGGGCGGGAGGGCCACTGAGCAGTTCTTC
>-|TRBJ1-3|TRBV10-3|-
CAISESRGSGNTIYF
TGTGCCATCAGTGAGTCGCGGGGCTCTGGAAACACCATATATTTT
>-|TRBJ2-1|TRBV2|-
CASSEWTVTYNEQFF
TGTGCCAGCAGTGAATGGACAGTCACCTACAATGAGCAGTTCTTC
>-|TRBJ2-3|TRBV5-1|TRBD2
CASMAGGPTDTQYF
TGCGCCAGCATGGCGGGGGGGCCCACAGATACGCAGTATTTT
>-|TRBJ2-1|TRBV4-2|-
CASSQVEEGTNEQFF
TGTGCCAGCAGCCAAGTGGAGGAGGGCACTAATGAGCAGTTCTTC
>-|TRBJ2-7|TRBV7-8|-
CASSNYAYEQYF
TGTGCCAGCAGCAATTATGCCTACGAGCAGTACTTC
>-|TRBJ2-2|TRBV11-3|-
CASSLYGENTGELFF
TGTGCCAGCAGCTTATACGGGGAAAACACCGGGGAGCTGTTTTTT
>-|TRBJ2-7|TRBV5-6|TRBD2
CASSPWTSGSVQYF
TGTGCCAGCAGCCCTTGGACTAGCGGGAGTGTACAGTACTTC
>once|TRBJ2-3|TRBV19|-
CASSIAASGFTDTQYF
TGTGCCAGTAGTATAGCTGCGAGCGGGTTCACAGATACGCAGTATTTT
>once|TRBJ1-4|TRBV18|-
CASSETRQFNEKLFF
TGTGCCAGCTCAGAGACCAGACAGTTTAATGAAAAACTGTTTTTT
>few|TRBJ1-1|TRBV10-3|-
CAIRSTGTEAFF
TGTGCCATCAGGAGTACAGGCACTGAAGCTTTCTTT
>-|TRBJ2-7|TRBV10-1|TRBD1
CASSGRAGTAPVAPEQYF
TGCGCCAGCAGTGGACGGGCTGGGACAGCGCCTGTGGCACCCGAGCAGTACTTC
>-|TRBJ2-7|TRBV5-1|-
CASSLGGREFPTYEQYF
TGCGCCAGCAGCTTGGGAGGACGGGAGTTCCCGACCTACGAGCAGTACTTC
>-|TRBJ2-7|TRBV30|TRBD2
CAWSVREGLKGLHEQYF
TGTGCCTGGAGTGTACGGGAGGGCCTGAAAGGTCTCCACGAGCAGTACTTC
>-|TRBJ1-2|TRBV19|TRBD1
CASSQDREYGYTF
TGTGCCAGTAGTCAAGACAGGGAGTATGGCTACACCTTC
>-|TRBJ2-1|TRBV5-1|-
CASSESPSAGYNEQFF
TGCGCCAGCAGCGAGTCCCCTAGCGCTGGCTACAATGAGCAGTTCTTC
>-|TRBJ2-5|TRBV7-9|TRBD2
CASSSSGLEETQYF
TGTGCCAGCAGCTCCTCTGGACTAGAGGAGACCCAGTACTTC
>few|TRBJ2-2|TRBV15|TRBD1
CATSWDSTNTGELFF
TGTGCCACCAGCTGGGACAGCACGAACACCGGGGAGCTGTTTTTT